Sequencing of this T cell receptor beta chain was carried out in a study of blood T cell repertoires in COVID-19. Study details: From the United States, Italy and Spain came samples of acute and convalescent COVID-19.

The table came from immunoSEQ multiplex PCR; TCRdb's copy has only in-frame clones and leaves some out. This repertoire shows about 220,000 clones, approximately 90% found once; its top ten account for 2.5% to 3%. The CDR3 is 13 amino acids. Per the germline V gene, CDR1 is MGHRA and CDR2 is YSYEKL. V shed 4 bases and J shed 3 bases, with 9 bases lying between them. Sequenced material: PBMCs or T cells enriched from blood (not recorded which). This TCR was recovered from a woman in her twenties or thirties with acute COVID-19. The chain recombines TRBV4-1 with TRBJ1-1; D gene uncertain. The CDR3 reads CASSPPGDTEAFF. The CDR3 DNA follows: TGCGCCAGCAGCCCCCCGGGAGACACTGAAGCTTTCTTT.